The T cell receptor (beta chain) under discussion was sequenced for a study of cytomegalovirus exposure and HLA in healthy donors. Study-level findings and limits: From TCR beta sequences, most subjects' HLA-A and HLA-B alleles were reportedly predicted accurately. The authors assumed roughly uniform sequencing depth across donors for presence/absence analyses.

Comments on this clone: No antigen is known for it.

With 60 Vbeta and 13 Jbeta primers, the PCR was carried out. Here immunoSEQ multiplex PCR was the method, and the copy in TCRdb shows in-frame clones only, minus some. The table lists some 65,000 clones, around 73% of them singletons. This CDR3 comprises 15 residues. Per germline, CDR1 MNHEY and CDR2 SVGAGI. The V end lost 6 bases, the J end lost 4 bases, and 19 bases lay between the germline ends. This receptor was obtained from a girl aged 10 to 17 in good health and CMV-seropositive. The specimen was PBMCs. The rearrangement uses TRBV6-5 and TRBJ2-7, with a possible D match to TRBD2 (5 bases). The CDR3 bases are TGTGCCAGCAGCTCAAGGAGGTGGGTCGGTTACGAGCAGTACTTC. It is translated as CASSSRRWVGYEQYF.